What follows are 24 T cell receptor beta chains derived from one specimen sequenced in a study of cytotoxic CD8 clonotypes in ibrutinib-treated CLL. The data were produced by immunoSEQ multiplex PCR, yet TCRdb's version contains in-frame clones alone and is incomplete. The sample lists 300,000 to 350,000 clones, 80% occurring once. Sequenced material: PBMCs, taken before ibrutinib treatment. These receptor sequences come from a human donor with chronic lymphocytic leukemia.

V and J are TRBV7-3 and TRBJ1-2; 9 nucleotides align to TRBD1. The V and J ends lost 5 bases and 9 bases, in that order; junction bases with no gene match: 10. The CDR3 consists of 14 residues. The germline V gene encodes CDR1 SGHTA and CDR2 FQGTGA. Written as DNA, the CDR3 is TGTGCCAGCAGCCCTACAGGGGGCTCGGACCGCTACACCTTC. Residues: CASSPTGGSDRYTF. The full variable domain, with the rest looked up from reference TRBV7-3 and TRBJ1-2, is GAGVSQTPSNKVTEKGKYVELRCDPISGHTALYWYRQSLGQGPEFLIYFQGTGAADDSGLPNDRFFAVRPEGSVSTLKIQRTERGDSAVYLCASSPTGGSDRYTFGSGTRLTVV.

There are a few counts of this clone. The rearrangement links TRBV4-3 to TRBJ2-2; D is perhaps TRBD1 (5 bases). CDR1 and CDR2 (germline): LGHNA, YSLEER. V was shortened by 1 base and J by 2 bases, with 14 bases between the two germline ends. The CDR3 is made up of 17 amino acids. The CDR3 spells CASSQVTSGINTGELFF. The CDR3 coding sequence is TGCGCCAGCAGCCAAGTCACATCAGGGATAAACACCGGGGAGCTGTTTTTT.

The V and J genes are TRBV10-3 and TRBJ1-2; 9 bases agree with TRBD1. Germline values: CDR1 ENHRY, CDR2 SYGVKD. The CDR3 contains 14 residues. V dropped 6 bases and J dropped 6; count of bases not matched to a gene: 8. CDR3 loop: CAISRPGQGDGYTF. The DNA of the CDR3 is TGTGCCATCAGCCGACCGGGACAGGGAGATGGCTACACCTTC.

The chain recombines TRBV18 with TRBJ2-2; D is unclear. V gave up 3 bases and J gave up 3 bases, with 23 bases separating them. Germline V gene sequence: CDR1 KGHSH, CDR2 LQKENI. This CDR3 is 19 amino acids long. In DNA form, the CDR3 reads TGTGCCAGCTCACCGCCCGGACCTTCATTGGGTGGGGACACCGGGGAGCTGTTTTTT. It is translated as CASSPPGPSLGGDTGELFF. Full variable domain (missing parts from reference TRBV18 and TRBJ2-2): NAGVMQNPRHLVRRRGQEARLRCSPMKGHSHVYWYRQLPEEGLKFMVYLQKENIIDESGMPKERFSAEFPKEGPSILRIQQVVRGDSAAYFCASSPPGPSLGGDTGELFFGEGSRLTVL.

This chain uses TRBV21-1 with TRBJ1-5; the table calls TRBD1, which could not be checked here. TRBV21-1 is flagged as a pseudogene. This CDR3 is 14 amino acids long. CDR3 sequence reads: CASNCRVSNQPQHF. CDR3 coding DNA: TGTGCCAGCAATTGCAGGGTGAGCAATCAGCCCCAGCATTTT.

CDR3 sequence (DNA): TGTGCCAGCAGCTTTTCAGGGAATCAGCCCCAGCATTTT. Encoded protein: CASSFSGNQPQHF. The chain employs TRBV7-8 and TRBJ1-5, with a tentative D call TRBD1 (5 bases). The germline gives CDR1 SGHVS, CDR2 FQNEAQ. Trimming cost V 3 bases and J 4 bases, with 7 bases left between them. The CDR3 extends over 13 amino acids.

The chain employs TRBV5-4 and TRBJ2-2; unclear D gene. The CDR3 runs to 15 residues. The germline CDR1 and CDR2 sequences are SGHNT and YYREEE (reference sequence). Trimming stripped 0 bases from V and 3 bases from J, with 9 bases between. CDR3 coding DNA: TGTGCCAGCAGCTTGGGCTCCTCTCACACCGGGGAGCTGTTTTTT. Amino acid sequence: CASSLGSSHTGELFF.

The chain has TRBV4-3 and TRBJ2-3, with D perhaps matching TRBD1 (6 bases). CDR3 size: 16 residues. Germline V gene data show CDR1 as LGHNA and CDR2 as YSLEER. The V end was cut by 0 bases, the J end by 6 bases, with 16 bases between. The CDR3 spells CASSQDVAPRGDTQYF. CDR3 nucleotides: TGCGCCAGCAGCCAAGATGTGGCTCCAAGGGGGGATACGCAGTATTTT.

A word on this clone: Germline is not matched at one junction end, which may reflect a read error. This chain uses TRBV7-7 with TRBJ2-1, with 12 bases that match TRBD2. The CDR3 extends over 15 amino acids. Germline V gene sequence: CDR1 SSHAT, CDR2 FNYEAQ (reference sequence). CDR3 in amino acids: CASSFGLAGTNEQFF. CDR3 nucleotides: TGTGCTAGCAGCTTCGGACTAGCGGGAACTAATGAGCAGTTCTTC.

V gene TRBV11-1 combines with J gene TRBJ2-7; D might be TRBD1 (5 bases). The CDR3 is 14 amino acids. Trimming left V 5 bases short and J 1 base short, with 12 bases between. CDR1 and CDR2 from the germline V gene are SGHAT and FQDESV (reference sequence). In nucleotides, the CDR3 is TGTGCCAGCAGCCAGACAGTTGGTTCCTACGAGCAGTACTTC. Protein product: CASSQTVGSYEQYF.

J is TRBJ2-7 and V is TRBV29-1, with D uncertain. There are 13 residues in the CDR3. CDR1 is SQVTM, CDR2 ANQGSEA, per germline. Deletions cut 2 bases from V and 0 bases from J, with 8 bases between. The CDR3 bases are TGCAGCGTTGAATTTGCGTCCTCCTACGAGCAGTACTTC. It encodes CSVEFASSYEQYF.

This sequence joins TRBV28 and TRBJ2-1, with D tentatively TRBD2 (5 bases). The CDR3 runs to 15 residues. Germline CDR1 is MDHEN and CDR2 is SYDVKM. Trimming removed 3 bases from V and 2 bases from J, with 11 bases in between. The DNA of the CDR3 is TGTGCCAGCAGTTTCAGCGGAAGAACCTACAATGAGCAGTTCTTC. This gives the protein CASSFSGRTYNEQFF.

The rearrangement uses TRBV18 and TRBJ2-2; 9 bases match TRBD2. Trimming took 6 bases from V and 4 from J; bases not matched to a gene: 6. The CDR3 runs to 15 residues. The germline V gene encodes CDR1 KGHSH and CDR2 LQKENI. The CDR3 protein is CASSVSGRPTGELFF. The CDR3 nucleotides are TGTGCCAGCTCCGTTAGCGGGAGACCCACCGGGGAGCTGTTTTTT.

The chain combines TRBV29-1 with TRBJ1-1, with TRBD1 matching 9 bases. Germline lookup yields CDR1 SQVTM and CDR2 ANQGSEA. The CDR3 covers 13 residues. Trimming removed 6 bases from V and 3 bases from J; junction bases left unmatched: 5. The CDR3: CSVDRGIDTEAFF. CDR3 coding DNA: TGCAGCGTGGACAGGGGAATCGACACTGAAGCTTTCTTT.

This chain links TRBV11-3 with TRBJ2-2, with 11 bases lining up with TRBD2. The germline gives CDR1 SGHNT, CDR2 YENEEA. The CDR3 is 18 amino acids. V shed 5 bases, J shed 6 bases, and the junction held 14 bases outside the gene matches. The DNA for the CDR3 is TGTGCCAGCAGCACAATAGACCCGGGACTAGCGGCCCCCGGGGAGCTGTTTTTT. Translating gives CASSTIDPGLAAPGELFF.

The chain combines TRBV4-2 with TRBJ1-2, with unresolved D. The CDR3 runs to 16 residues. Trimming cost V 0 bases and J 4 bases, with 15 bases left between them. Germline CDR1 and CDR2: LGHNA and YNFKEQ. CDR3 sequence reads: CASSQEGQRTVYGYTF. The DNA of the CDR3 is TGTGCCAGCAGCCAAGAAGGTCAGCGTACAGTCTATGGCTACACCTTC.

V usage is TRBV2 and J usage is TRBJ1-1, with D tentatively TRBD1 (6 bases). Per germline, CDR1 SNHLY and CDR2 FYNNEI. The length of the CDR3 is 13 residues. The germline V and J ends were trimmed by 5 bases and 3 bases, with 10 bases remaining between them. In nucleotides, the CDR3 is TGTGCCAGCAGTCCGACAGGCTACACTGAAGCTTTCTTT. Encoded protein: CASSPTGYTEAFF.

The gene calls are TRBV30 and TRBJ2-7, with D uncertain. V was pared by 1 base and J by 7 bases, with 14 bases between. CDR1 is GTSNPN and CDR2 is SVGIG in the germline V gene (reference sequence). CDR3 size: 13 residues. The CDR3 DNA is TGTGCCTGGAGTGACTCGGTAATTAGGGAGCAGTACTTC. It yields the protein CAWSDSVIREQYF.

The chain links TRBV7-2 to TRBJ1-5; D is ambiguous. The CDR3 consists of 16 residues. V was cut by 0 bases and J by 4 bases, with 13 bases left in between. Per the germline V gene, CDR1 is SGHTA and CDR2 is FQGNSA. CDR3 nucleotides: TGTGCCAGCAGCTTAGCGCGATGGGGAACAAATCAGCCCCAGCATTTT. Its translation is CASSLARWGTNQPQHF.

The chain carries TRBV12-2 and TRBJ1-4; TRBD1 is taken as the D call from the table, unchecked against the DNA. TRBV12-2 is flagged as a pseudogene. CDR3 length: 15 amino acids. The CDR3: CASRPRGDRAEKLFF. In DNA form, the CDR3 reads TGTGCAAGTCGCCCTAGAGGGGACAGGGCAGAAAAACTGTTTTTT.

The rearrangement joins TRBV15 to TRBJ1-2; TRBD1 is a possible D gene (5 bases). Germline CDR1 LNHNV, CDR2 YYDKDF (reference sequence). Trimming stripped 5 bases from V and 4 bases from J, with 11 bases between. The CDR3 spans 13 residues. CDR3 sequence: CATSRDRSYGYTF. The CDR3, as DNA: TGTGCCACCAGCCGGGACCGAAGCTATGGCTACACCTTC.

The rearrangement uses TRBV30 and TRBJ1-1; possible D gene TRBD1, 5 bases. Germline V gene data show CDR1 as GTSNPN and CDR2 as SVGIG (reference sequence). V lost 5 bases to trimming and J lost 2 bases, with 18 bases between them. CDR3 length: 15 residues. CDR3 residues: CAWGFRDSINTEAFF. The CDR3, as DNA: TGTGCCTGGGGATTTCGTGACAGCATTAACACTGAAGCTTTCTTT.

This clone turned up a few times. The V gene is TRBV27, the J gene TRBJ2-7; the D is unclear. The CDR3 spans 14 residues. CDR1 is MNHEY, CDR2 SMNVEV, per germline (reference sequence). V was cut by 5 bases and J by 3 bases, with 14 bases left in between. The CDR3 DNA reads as TGTGCCAGCAGTCCGGCCAGTCAATTCTACGAGCAGTACTTC. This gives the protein CASSPASQFYEQYF.

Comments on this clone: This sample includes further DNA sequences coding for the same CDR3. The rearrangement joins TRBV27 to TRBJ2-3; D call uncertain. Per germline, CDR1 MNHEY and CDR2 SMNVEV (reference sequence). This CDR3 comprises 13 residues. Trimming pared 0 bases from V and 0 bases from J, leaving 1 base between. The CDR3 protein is CASSLSSTDTQYF. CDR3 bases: TGTGCCAGCAGTTTATCGAGCACAGATACGCAGTATTTT.